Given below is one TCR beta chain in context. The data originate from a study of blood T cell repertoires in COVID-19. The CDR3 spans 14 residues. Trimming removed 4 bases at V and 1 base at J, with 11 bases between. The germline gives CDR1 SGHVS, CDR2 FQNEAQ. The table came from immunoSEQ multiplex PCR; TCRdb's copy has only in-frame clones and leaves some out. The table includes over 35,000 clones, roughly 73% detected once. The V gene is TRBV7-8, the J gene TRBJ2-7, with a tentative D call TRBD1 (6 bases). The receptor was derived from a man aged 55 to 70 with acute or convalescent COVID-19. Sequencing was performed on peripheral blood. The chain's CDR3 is CASSSRQESYEQYF. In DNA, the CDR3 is TGTGCCAGCAGCTCTAGACAGGAATCCTACGAGCAGTACTTC. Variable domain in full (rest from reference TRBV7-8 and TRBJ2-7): GAGVSQSPRYKVAKRGQDVALRCDPISGHVSLFWYQQALGQGPEFLTYFQNEAQLDKSGLPSDRFFAERPEGSVSTLKIQRTQQEDSAVYLCASSSRQESYEQYFGPGTRLTVT.